The following is a TCR beta chain sequence with its context. No antigen is known for it. cDNA carried unique molecular identifiers, and a universal primer site was added by template switching. TCRdb processed the 5' RACE reads anew with MiXCR; each CDR3 protein has one entry. The sample contains 1.5 million to 2 million distinct CDR3 sequences, about 32% of which appear only once. The sample originates from a study of identical twins. Findings and caveats of the study: Zero-insertion results could be subject to partial confounding by invariant MAIT and iNKT cells. The study found that models underestimated out-of-frame TCR alpha sharing in monozygotic twins. Excess low generation probability was seen in twin-shared out-of-frame alpha sequences.

CDR3 length: 16 residues. Trimming removed 5 bases at V and 4 bases at J, with 20 bases between. CDR1 and CDR2 from the germline V gene are SGHTA and FQGNSA. The V and J genes are TRBV7-2 and TRBJ1-2; D might be TRBD1 (5 bases). The sample taken for sequencing was cord blood. The clonotype originates from a newborn girl in good health. The CDR3 region is CASSLDGTGRGYGYTF. DNA for the CDR3: TGTGCCAGCAGCCTTGACGGGACGGGACGAGGCTATGGCTACACCTTC.